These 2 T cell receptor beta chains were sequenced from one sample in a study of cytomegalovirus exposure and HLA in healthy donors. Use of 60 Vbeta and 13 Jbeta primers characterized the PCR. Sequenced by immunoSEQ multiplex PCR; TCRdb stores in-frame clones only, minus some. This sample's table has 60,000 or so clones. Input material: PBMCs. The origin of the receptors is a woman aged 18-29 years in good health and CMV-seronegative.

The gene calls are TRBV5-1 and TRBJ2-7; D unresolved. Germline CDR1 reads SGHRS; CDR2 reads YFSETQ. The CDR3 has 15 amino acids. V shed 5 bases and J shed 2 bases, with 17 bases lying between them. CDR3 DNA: TGCGCCAGCAGGATTTGGGCAGGTGACGCCTACGAGCAGTACTTC. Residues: CASRIWAGDAYEQYF.

CDR3 sequence: CASSRGPTGNSPLHF. The CDR3 DNA follows: TGCGCCAGCAGCCGAGGTCCAACGGGAAATTCACCCCTCCACTTT. The chain joins TRBV4-1 to TRBJ1-6; unclear D gene. This CDR3 has 15 amino acids. V gave up 4 bases and J gave up 7 bases, with 14 bases separating them. Germline values: CDR1 MGHRA, CDR2 YSYEKL.